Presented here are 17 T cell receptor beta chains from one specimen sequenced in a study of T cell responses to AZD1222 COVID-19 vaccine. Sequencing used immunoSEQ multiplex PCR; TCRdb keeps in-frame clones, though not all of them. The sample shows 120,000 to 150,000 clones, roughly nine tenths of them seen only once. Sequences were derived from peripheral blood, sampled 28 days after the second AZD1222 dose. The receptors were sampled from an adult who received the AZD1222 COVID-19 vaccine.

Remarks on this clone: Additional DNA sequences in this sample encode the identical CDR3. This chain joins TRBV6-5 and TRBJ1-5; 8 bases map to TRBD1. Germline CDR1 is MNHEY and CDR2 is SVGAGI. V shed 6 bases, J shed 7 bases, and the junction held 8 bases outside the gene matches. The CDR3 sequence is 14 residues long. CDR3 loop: CASSPGQGGQPQHF. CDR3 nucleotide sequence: TGTGCCAGCAGCCCCGGACAGGGCGGCCAGCCCCAGCATTTT.

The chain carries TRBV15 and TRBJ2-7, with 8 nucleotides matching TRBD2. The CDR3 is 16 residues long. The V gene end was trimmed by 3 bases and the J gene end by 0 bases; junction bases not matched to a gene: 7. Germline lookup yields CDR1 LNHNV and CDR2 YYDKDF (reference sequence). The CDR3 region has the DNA TGTGCCACCAGCAGTGGGCGGGGGGACAACTCCTACGAGCAGTACTTC. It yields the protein CATSSGRGDNSYEQYF.

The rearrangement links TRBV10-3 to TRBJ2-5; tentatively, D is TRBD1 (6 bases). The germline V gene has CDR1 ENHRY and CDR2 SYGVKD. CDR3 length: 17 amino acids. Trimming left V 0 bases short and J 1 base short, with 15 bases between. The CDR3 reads CAISESVREGGQETQYF. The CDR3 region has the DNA TGTGCCATCAGTGAGTCCGTTAGGGAAGGGGGCCAAGAGACCCAGTACTTC.

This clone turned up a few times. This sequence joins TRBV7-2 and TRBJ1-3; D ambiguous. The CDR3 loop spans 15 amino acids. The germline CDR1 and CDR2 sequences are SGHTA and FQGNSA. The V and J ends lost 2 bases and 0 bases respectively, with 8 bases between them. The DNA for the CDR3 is TGTGCCAGCAGCTTAACCTTTAGCTCTGGAAACACCATATATTTT. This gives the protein CASSLTFSSGNTIYF.

Here the CDR3 DNA reads TGTGCCAGCATTTGGGGCAGTACCTTC. Translated: CASIWGSTF. This chain joins TRBV21-1 and TRBJ1-2; the table's TRBD1 call for D was not verified on the DNA. TRBV21-1 is a pseudogene locus. The CDR3 extends over 9 amino acids.

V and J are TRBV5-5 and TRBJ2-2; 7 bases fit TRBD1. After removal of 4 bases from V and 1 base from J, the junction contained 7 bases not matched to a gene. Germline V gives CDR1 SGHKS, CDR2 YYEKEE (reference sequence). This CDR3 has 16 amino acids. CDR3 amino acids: CASSISGQMNTGELFF. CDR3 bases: TGTGCCAGCAGCATCTCGGGACAGATGAACACCGGGGAGCTGTTTTTT.

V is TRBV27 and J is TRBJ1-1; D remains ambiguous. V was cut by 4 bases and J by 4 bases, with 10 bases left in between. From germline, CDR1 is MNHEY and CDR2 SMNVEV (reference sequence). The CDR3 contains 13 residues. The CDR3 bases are TGTGCCAGCAGTTCAAGTGGGGTCACTGAAGCTTTCTTT. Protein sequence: CASSSSGVTEAFF.

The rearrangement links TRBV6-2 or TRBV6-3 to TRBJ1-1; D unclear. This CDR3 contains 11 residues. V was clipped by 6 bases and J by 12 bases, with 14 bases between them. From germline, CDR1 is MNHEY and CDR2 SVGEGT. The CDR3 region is CASSQEGVPFF. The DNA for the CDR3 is TGTGCCAGCAGCCAGGAGGGCGTACCTTTCTTT.

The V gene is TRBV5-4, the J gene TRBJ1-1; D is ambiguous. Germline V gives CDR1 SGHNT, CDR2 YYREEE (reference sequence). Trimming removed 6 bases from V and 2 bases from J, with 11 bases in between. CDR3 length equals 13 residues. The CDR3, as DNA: TGTGCCAGCACCCCGGGGAGTAACACTGAAGCTTTCTTT. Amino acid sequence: CASTPGSNTEAFF.

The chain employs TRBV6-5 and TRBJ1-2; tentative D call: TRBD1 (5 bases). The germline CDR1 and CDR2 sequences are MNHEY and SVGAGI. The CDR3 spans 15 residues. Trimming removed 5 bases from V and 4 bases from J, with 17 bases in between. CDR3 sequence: CASSSQGGSFYGYTF. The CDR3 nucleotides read TGTGCCAGCAGTAGTCAGGGTGGGTCTTTCTATGGCTACACCTTC.

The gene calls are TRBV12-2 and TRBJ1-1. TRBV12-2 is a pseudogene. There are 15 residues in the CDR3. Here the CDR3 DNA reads TGTGCAAGTCGCAAGCAGGACCTCATGAACACTGAAGCTTTCTTT. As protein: CASRKQDLMNTEAFF.

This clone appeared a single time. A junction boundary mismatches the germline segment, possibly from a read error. CDR3 in amino acids: CASSLERSEAFF. The CDR3 bases are TGTGCCAGCAGTTTAGAGAGGTCTGAAGCTTTCTTT. The J gene is TRBJ1-1, the V gene TRBV7-9; D uncertain. Germline-derived CDR1 and CDR2 are SEHNR and FQNEAQ (reference sequence). The CDR3 contains 12 residues.

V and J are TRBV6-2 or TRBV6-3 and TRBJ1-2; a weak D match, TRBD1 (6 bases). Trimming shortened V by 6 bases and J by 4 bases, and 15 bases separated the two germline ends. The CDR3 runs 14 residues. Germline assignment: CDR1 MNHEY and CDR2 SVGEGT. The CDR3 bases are TGTGCCAGCAGCCTACTCGGGACAAGCTATGGCTACACCTTC. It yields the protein CASSLLGTSYGYTF.

Here the CDR3 reads CAARGRGMNTEAFF. CDR3 nucleotide sequence: TGTGCTGCTAGGGGGCGGGGAATGAACACTGAAGCTTTCTTT. The chain has TRBV6-5 and TRBJ1-1; TRBD1 agrees at 7 bases. CDR1 is MNHEY, CDR2 SVGAGI, per germline. The CDR3 contains 14 residues.

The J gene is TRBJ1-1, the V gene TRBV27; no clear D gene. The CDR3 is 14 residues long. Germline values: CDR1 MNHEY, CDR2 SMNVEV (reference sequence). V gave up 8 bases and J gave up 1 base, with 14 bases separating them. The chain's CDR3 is CASARVGRNTEAFF. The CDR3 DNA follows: TGTGCCAGCGCGAGGGTTGGAAGGAACACTGAAGCTTTCTTT.

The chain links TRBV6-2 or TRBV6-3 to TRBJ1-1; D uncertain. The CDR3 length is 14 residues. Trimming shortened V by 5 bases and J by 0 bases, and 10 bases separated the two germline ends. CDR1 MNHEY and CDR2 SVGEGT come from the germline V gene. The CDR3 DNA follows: TGTGCCAGCAGTCCGGACTCTTTGAACACTGAAGCTTTCTTT. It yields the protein CASSPDSLNTEAFF.

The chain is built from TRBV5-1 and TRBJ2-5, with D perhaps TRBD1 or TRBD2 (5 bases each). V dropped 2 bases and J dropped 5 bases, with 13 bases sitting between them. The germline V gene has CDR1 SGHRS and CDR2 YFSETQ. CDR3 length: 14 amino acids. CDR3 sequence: CASSFRQREETQYF. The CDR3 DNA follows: TGCGCCAGCAGCTTCAGACAGAGGGAGGAGACCCAGTACTTC.